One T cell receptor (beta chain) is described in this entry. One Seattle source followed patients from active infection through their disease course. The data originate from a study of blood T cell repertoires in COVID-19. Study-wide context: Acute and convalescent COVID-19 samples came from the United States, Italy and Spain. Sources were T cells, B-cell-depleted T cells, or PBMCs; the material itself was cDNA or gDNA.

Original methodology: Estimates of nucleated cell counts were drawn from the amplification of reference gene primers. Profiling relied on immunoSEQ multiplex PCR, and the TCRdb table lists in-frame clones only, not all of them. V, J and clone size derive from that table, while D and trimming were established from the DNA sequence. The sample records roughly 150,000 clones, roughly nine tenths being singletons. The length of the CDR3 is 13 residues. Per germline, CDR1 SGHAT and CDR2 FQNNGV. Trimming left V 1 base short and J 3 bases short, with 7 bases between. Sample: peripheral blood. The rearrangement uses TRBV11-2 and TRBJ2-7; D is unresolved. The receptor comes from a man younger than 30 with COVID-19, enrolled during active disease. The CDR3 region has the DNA TGTGCCAGCAGCTTAGCAAGCGACTACGAGCAGTACTTC. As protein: CASSLASDYEQYF.